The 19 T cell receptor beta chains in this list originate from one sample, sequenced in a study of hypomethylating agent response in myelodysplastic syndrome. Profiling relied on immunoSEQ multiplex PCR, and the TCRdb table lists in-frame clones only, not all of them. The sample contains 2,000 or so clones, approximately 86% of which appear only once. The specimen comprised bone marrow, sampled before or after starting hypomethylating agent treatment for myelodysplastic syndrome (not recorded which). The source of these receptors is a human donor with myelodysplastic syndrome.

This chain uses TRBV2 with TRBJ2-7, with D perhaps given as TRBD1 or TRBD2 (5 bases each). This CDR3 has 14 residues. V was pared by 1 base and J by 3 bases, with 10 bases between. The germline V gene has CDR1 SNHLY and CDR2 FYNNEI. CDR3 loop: CASSEGGNRYEQYF. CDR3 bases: TGTGCCAGCAGTGAAGGGGGGAACCGCTACGAGCAGTACTTC. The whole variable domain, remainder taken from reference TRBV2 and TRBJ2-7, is EPEVTQTPSHQVTQMGQEVILRCVPISNHLYFYWYRQILGQKVEFLVSFYNNEISEKSEIFDDQFSVERPDGSNFTLKIRSTKLEDSAMYFCASSEGGNRYEQYFGPGTRLTVT.

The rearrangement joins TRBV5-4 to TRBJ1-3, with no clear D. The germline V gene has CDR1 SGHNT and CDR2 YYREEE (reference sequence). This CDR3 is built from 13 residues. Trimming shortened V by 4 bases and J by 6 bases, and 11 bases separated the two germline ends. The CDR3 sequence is CASSPEWENTIYF. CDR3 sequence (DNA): TGTGCCAGCAGCCCGGAGTGGGAAAACACCATATATTTT.

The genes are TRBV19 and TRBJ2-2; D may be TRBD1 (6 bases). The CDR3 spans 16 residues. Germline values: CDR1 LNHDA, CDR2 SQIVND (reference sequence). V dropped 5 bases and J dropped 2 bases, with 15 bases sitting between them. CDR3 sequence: CASSSTGTGNTGELFF. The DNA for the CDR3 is TGTGCCAGTAGTTCTACAGGGACGGGTAACACCGGGGAGCTGTTTTTT.

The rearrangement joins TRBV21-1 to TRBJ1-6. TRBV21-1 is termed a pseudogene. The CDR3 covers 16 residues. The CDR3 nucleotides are TGTGCCAGCAGCATCCCTCGCAGGCGGGGCGGTTCACCCCTCCACTTT. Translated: CASSIPRRRGGSPLHF.

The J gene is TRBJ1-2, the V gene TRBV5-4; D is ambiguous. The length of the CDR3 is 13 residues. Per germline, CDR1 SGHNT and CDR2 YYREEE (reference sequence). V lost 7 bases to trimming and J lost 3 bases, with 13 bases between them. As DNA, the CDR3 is TGTGCCAGCGTCAAAGGGCCCGACTATGGCTACACCTTC. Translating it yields CASVKGPDYGYTF.

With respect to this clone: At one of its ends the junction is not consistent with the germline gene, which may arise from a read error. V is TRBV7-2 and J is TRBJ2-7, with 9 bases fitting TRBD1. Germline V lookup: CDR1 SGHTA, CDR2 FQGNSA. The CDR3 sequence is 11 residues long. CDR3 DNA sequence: TGTGCCAGCAGCCTGGGGACAGGGCCTTCCTTC. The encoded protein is CASSLGTGPSF.

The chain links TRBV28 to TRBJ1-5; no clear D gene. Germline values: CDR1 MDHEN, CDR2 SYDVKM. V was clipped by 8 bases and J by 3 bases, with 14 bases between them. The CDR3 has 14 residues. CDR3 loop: CASSPTLHNQPQHF. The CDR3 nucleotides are TGTGCCAGCTCACCGACCCTCCACAATCAGCCCCAGCATTTT.

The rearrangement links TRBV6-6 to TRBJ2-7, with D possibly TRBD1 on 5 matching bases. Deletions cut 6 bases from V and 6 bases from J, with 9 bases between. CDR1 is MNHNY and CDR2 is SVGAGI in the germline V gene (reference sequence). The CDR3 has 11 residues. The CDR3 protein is CASRVRAEQYF. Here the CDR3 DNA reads TGTGCCAGCAGAGTCAGGGCCGAGCAGTACTTC.

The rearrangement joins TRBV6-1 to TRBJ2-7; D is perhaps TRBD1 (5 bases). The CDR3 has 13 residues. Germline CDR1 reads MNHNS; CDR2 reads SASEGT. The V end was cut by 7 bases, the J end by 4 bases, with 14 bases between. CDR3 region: CASTERQTYEQYF. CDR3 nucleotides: TGTGCCAGCACCGAACGACAGACTTACGAGCAGTACTTC.

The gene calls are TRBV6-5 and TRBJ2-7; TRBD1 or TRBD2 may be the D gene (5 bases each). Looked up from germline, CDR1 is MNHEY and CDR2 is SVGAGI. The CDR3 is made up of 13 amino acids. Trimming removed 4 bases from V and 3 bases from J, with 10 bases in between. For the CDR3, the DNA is TGTGCCAGCAGTTCCGAGGGGAACTACGAGCAGTACTTC. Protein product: CASSSEGNYEQYF.

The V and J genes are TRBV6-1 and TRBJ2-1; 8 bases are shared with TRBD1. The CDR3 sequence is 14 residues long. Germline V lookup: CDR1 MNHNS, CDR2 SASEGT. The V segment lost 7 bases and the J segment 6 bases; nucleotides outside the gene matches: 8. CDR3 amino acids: CASMRTGYGNEQFF. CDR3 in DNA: TGTGCCAGCATGAGGACAGGGTATGGCAATGAGCAGTTCTTC.

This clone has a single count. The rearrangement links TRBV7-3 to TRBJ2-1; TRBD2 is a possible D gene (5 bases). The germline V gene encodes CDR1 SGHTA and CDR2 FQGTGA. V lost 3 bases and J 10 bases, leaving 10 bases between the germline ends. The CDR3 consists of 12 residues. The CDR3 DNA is TGTGCCAGCAGCTTTGACTCGGGGGAGCAGTTCTTC. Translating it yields CASSFDSGEQFF.

CDR3: CASSYHYTKLAFF. The CDR3 DNA follows: TGTGCCAGCAGTTACCACTATACGAAGTTAGCTTTCTTT. This sequence joins TRBV6-8 and TRBJ1-1; D not resolved. V lost 2 bases and J lost 10, with 14 bases in between. CDR1 and CDR2 (germline): MNHGY, SAAAGT. The CDR3 runs 13 residues.

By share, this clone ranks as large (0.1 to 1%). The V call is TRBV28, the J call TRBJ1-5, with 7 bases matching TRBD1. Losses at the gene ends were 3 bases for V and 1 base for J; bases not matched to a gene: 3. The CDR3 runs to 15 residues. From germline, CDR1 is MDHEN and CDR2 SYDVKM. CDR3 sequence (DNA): TGTGCCAGCAGTTTCATGACAGGGAGCAATCAGCCCCAGCATTTT. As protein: CASSFMTGSNQPQHF.

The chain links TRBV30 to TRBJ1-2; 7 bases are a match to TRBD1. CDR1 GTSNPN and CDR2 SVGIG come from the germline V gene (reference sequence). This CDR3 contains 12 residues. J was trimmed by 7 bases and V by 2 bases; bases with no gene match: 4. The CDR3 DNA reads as TGTGCCTGGAGTAGGGGACAGTCTGGCTACACCTTC. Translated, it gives CAWSRGQSGYTF.

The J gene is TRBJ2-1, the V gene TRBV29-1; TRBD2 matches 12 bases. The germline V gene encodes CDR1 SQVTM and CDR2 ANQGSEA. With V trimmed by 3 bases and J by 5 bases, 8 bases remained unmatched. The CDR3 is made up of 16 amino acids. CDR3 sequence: CSVEGLAGGQNNEQFF. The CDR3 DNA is TGCAGCGTTGAGGGGCTAGCGGGGGGGCAGAACAATGAGCAGTTCTTC.

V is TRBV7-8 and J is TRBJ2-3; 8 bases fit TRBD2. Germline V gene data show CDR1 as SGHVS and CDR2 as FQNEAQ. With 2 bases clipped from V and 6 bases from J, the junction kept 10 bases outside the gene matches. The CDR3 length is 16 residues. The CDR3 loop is CASSLRREGLGDTQYF. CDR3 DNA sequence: TGTGCCAGCAGCTTAAGACGGGAGGGCCTGGGGGATACGCAGTATTTT.

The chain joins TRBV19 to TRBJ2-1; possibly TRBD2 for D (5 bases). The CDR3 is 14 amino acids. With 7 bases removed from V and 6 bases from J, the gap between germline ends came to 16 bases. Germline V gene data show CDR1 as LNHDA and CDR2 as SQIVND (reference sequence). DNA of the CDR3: TGTGCCAGTATTGATCTATTCAGCGGCAATGAGCAGTTCTTC. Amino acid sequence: CASIDLFSGNEQFF.

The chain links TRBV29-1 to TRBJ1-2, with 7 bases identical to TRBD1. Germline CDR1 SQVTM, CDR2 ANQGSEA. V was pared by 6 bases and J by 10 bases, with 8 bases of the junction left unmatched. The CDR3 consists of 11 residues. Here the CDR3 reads CSVTTTGDYTF. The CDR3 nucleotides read TGCAGCGTCACTACTACAGGGGACTACACCTTC.